Listed here are 8 T cell receptor beta chains from one sample, sequenced in a study of blood T cell repertoires in COVID-19. Sequencing was performed with immunoSEQ multiplex PCR; in TCRdb, only in-frame clones are kept and a portion is missing. The data contain fewer than 20,000 clones, about 80% of them singletons. Sequenced input: peripheral blood. Receptors originate from a man aged 65-85 years with active or convalescent COVID-19.

The chain is built from TRBV7-9 and TRBJ2-2, with D perhaps TRBD2 (6 bases). The CDR3 totals 13 residues. V gave up 11 bases and J gave up 3 bases, with 13 bases separating them. Germline V gene lookup returns CDR1 SEHNR and CDR2 FQNEAQ (reference sequence). CDR3: CAGTSSHTGELFF. In DNA form, the CDR3 reads TGTGCCGGCACTAGCTCCCACACCGGGGAGCTGTTTTTT.

CDR3: CASSLQSSYNEQFF. The CDR3 DNA sequence: TGCGCCAGCAGCTTACAGAGCTCCTACAATGAGCAGTTCTTC. V is TRBV5-1 and J is TRBJ2-1; D remains unclear. Germline CDR1 SGHRS, CDR2 YFSETQ. The CDR3 totals 14 residues. V gave up 2 bases and J gave up 0 bases, with 6 bases separating them. Combining the CDR3 with reference TRBV5-1 and TRBJ2-1 gives the whole variable domain KAGVTQTPRYLIKTRGQQVTLSCSPISGHRSVSWYQQTPGQGLQFLFEYFSETQRNKGNFPGRFSGRQFSNSRSEMNVSTLELGDSALYLCASSLQSSYNEQFFGPGTRLTVL.

The chain employs TRBV5-1 and TRBJ1-2, with 9 bases that match TRBD1. CDR3 length: 13 residues. Germline values: CDR1 SGHRS, CDR2 YFSETQ. V was clipped by 1 base and J by 6 bases; unmatched bases: 1. For the CDR3, the DNA is TGCGCCAGCAGCTTGTGGACAGGGGATGGCTACACCTTC. This encodes CASSLWTGDGYTF.

The chain recombines TRBV5-1 with TRBJ2-1; D might be TRBD2 (6 bases). Germline V lookup: CDR1 SGHRS, CDR2 YFSETQ. The CDR3 has 15 residues. V was trimmed by 4 bases and J by 6 bases, leaving 17 bases between them. The CDR3, as DNA: TGCGCCAGCAGCCCGACTAGTGCCACATCCAATGAGCAGTTCTTC. It is translated as CASSPTSATSNEQFF.

This rearrangement joins TRBV4-1 to TRBJ1-1, with TRBD1 matching over 7 bases. The germline V gene encodes CDR1 MGHRA and CDR2 YSYEKL. V was pared by 0 bases and J by 0 bases, with 7 bases of the junction left unmatched. This CDR3 is 17 amino acids long. CDR3 loop: CASSQDIRGQMNTEAFF. In DNA form, the CDR3 reads TGCGCCAGCAGCCAAGATATACGGGGACAGATGAACACTGAAGCTTTCTTT.

The rearrangement joins TRBV27 to TRBJ2-7; TRBD2 agrees at 10 bases. Losses at the gene ends were 0 bases for V and 9 bases for J; bases not matched to a gene: 11. CDR3 length equals 16 residues. Germline V gene sequence: CDR1 MNHEY, CDR2 SMNVEV (reference sequence). The CDR3 DNA reads as TGTGCCAGCAGTTTATCACTAGCGGGACCTGAGATGGGGCAGTACTTC. Protein: CASSLSLAGPEMGQYF.

The chain carries TRBV24-1 and TRBJ2-2, with D perhaps matching TRBD2 (6 bases). This CDR3 is 13 amino acids long. V lost 8 bases and J lost 7, with 13 bases in between. CDR1 is KGHDR, CDR2 SFDVKD, per germline. The CDR3 reads CATNARGYGELFF. The DNA of the CDR3 is TGTGCCACCAACGCGCGGGGCTACGGGGAGCTGTTTTTT.

The chain uses TRBV23-1 and TRBJ1-5; D is possibly TRBD1 (5 bases). TRBV23-1 is annotated as an ORF whose role is uncertain. Trimming took off 0 bases at V and 2 bases at J, with 8 bases between the two ends. The CDR3 has 15 amino acids. CDR3 amino acids: CASSQSKGCNQPQHF. CDR3 DNA sequence: TGCGCCAGCAGTCAATCAAAGGGGTGCAATCAGCCCCAGCATTTT.